This paragraph covers one TCR beta chain sequence. The sort gate was single viable CD3+CD4+CD8-CD45RO+ cells for memory CD4+ T cells. Total CD4+ T cells were enriched by CD4 positive selection. CDR3 length: 14 residues. CDR1 is MNHEY and CDR2 is SMNVEV in the germline V gene (reference sequence). V gave up 2 bases and J gave up 5 bases; unmatched junction bases: 3. The authors' processing: After removing out-of-frame reads, 2,204,828 distinct TCRbeta sequences remained. Repertoires were generated with immunoSEQ multiplex PCR, while TCRdb's copy carries only in-frame clones and drops some. That table supplies the V and J calls and clone size; D and trimming were determined from the DNA. The table records about 50,000 clones, about three quarters of them present only once. This sample stems from a study of memory CD4+ T cells and cytomegalovirus serostatus. The overall study: Healthy Belgian adult donors included fewer than 10 CMV-positive and 24 CMV-negative people.

The clonotype comes from an adult in good health and CMV-seronegative. The sample consisted of memory CD4+ T cells from blood. The rearrangement joins TRBV27 to TRBJ2-7; 10 bases align to TRBD1. In nucleotides, the CDR3 is TGTGCCAGCAGTTTAGGGACAGGGGAGAACGAGCAGTACTTC. This encodes CASSLGTGENEQYF.